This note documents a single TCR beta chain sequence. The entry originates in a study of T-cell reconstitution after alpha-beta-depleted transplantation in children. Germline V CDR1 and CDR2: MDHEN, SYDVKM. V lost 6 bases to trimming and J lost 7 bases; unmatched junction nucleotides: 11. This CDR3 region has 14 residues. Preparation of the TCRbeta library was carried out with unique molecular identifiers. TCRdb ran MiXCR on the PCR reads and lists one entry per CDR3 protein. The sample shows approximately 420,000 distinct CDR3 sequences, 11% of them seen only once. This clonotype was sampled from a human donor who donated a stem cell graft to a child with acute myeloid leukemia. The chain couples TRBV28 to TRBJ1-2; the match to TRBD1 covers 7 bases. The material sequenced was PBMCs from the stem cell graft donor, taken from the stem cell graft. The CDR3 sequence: CASSSLGGDCGYTF. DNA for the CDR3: TGTGCCAGCAGCTCCTTAGGGGGCGACTGTGGCTACACCTTC.